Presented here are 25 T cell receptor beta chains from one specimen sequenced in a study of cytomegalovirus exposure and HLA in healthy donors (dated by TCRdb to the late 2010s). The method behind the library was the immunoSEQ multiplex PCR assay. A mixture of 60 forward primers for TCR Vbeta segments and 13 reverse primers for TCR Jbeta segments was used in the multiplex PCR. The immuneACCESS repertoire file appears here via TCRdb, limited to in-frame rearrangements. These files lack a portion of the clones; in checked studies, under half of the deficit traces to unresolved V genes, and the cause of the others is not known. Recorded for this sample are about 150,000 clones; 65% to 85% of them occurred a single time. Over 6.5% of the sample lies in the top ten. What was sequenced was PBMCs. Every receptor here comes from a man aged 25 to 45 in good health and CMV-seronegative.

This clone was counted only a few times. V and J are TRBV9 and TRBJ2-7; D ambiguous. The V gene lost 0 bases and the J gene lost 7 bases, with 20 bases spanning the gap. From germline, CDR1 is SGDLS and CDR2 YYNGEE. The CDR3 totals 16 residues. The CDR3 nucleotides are TGTGCCAGCAGCGTAGCTCTGGGTCCCCCCTTGAGGGAGCAGTACTTC. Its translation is CASSVALGPPLREQYF.

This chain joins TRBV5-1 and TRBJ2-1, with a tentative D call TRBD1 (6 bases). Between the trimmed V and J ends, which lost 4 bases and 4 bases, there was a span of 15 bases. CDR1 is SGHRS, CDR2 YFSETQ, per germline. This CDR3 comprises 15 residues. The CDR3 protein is CASSLLGTLYNEQFF. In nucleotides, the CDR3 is TGCGCCAGCAGCCTACTCGGGACACTTTACAATGAGCAGTTCTTC.

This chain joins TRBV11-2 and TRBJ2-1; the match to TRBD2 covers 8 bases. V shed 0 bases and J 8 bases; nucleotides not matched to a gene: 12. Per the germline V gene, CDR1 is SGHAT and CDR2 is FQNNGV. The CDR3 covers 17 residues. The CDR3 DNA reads TGTGCCAGCAGCTTAGAGACACTGGGACTAGTAGGCGATGAGCAGTTCTTC. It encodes CASSLETLGLVGDEQFF.

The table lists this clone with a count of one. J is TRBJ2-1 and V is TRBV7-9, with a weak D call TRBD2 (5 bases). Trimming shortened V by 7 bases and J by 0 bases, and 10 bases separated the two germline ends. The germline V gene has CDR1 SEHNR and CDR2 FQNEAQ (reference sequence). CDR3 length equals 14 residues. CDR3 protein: CASTGLSSYNEQFF. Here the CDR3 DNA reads TGTGCCAGCACGGGGTTGAGCTCCTACAATGAGCAGTTCTTC. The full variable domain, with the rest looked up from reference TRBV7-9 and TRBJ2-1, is DTGVSQNPRHKITKRGQNVTFRCDPISEHNRLYWYRQTLGQGPEFLTYFQNEAQLEKSRLLSDRFSAERPKGSFSTLEIQRTEQGDSAMYLCASTGLSSYNEQFFGPGTRLTVL.

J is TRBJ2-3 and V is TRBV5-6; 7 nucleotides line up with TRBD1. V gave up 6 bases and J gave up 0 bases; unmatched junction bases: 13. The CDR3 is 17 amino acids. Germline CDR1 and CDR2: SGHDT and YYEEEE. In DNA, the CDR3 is TGTGCCAGCACCGAAAGACAGGGTACGCCTAGCACAGATACGCAGTATTTT. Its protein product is CASTERQGTPSTDTQYF.

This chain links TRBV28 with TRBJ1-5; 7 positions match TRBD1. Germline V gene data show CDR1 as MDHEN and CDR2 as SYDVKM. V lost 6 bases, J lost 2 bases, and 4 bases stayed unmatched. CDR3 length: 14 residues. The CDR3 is CASRSRGGNQPQHF. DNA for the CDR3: TGTGCCAGCAGGAGCAGGGGGGGCAATCAGCCCCAGCATTTT.

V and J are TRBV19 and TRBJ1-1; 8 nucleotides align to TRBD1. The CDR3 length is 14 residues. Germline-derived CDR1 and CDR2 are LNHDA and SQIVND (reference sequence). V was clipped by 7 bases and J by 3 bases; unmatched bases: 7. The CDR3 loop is CASIRTGWDTEAFF. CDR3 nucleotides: TGTGCCAGTATAAGGACAGGGTGGGACACTGAAGCTTTCTTT.

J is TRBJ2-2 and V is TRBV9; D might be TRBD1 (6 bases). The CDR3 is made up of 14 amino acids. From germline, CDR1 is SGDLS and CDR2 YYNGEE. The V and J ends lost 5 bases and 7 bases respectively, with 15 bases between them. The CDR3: CASREQGMVGELFF. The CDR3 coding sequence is TGTGCCAGCAGAGAACAGGGAATGGTCGGGGAGCTGTTTTTT.

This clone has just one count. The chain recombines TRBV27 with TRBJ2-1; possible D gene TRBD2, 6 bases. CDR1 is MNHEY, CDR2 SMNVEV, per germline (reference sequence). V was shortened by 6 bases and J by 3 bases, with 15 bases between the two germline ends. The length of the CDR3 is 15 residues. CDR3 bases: TGTGCCAGCAGGGGTAGCGGAGGAGGCTACAATGAGCAGTTCTTC. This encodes CASRGSGGGYNEQFF.

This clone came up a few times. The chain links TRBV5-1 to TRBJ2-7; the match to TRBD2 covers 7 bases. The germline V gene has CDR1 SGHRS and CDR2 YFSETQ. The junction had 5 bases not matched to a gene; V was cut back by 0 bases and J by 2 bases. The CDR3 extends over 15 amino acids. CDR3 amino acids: CASSLAPSGAYEQYF. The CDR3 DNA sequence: TGCGCCAGCAGCTTGGCGCCCAGCGGGGCCTACGAGCAGTACTTC.

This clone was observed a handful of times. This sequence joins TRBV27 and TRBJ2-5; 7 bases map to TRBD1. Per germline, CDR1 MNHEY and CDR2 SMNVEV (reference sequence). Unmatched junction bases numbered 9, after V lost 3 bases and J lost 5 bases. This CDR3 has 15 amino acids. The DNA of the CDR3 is TGTGCCAGCAGTTTCCTTACAGGGGAAAGTGAGACCCAGTACTTC. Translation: CASSFLTGESETQYF.

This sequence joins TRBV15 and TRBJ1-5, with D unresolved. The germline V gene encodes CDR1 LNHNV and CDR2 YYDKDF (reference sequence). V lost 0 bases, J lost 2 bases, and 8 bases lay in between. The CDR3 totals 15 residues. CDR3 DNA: TGTGCCACCAGCAGAGATCGAGGGCGCAATCAGCCCCAGCATTTT. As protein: CATSRDRGRNQPQHF.

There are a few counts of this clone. CDR3 amino acids: CASRDRHTEAFF. The CDR3 DNA sequence: TGTGCCAGCAGAGACAGACACACTGAAGCTTTCTTT. This chain joins TRBV28 and TRBJ1-1, with D possibly TRBD1 on 5 matching bases. The CDR3 runs to 12 residues. V lost 6 bases, J lost 3 bases, and 8 bases lay in between. Germline-derived CDR1 and CDR2 are MDHEN and SYDVKM.

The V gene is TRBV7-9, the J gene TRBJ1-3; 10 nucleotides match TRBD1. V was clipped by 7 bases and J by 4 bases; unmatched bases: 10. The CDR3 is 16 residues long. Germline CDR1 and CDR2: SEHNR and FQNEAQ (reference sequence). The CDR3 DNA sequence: TGTGCCAGCACCTGGACAGGGGGAAAATCCGGAAACACCATATATTTT. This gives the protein CASTWTGGKSGNTIYF.

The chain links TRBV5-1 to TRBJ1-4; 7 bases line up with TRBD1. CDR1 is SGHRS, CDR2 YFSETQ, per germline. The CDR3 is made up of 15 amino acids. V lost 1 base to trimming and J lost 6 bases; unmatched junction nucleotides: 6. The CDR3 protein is CASSLSAGGDEKLFF. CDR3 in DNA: TGCGCCAGCAGCTTGTCCGCAGGGGGTGATGAAAAACTGTTTTTT.

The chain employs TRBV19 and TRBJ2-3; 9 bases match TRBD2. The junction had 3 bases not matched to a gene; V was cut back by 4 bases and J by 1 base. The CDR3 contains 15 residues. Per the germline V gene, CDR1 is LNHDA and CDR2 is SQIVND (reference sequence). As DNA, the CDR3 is TGTGCCAGTAGTACTAGCGGGGAGGGCACAGATACGCAGTATTTT. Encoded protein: CASSTSGEGTDTQYF.

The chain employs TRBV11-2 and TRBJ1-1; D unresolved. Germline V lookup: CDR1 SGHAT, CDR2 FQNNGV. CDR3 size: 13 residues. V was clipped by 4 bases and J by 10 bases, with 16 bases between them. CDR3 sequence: CASSSMRVIRAFF. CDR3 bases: TGTGCCAGCAGCTCGATGAGGGTTATACGAGCTTTCTTT.

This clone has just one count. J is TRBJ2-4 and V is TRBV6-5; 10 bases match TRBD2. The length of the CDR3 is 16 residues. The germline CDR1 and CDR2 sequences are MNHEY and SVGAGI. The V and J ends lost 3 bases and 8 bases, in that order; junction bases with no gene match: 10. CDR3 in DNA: TGTGCCAGCAGTTATCTGTCTAGCGGGAGTAGGTACATTCAGTACTTC. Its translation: CASSYLSSGSRYIQYF.

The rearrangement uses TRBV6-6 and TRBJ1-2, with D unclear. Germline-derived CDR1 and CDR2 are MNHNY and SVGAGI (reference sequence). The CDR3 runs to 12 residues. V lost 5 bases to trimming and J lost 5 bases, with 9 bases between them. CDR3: CASSLTGYGYTF. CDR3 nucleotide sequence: TGTGCCAGCAGTCTGACGGGATATGGCTACACCTTC.

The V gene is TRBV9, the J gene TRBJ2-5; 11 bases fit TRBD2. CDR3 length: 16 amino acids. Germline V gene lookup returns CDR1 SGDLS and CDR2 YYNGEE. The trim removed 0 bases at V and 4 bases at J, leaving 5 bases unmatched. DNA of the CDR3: TGTGCCAGCAGCGTAGGTAGCGGGGGGGCTGGAGAGACCCAGTACTTC. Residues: CASSVGSGGAGETQYF. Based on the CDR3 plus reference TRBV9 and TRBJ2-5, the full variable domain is DSGVTQTPKHLITATGQRVTLRCSPRSGDLSVYWYQQSLDQGLQFLIQYYNGEERAKGNILERFSAQQFPDLHSELNLSSLELGDSALYFCASSVGSGGAGETQYFGPGTRLLVL.

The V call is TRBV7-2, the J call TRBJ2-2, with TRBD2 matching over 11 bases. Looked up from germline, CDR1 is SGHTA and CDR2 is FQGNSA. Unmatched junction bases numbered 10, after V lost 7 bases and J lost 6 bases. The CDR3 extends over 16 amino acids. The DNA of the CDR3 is TGTGCCAGCATCAACGGAGTAGCGGGAGGGCCCGGGGAGCTGTTTTTT. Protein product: CASINGVAGGPGELFF.

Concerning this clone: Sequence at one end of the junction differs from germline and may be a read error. This CDR3 reads CASSLRGANGLTF. CDR3 DNA sequence: TGTGCCAGCAGTTTACGTGGGGCCAACGGCCTGACTTTC. The chain carries TRBV27 and TRBJ2-6; tentatively, D is TRBD1 (5 bases). The germline CDR1 and CDR2 sequences are MNHEY and SMNVEV (reference sequence). The CDR3 covers 13 residues.

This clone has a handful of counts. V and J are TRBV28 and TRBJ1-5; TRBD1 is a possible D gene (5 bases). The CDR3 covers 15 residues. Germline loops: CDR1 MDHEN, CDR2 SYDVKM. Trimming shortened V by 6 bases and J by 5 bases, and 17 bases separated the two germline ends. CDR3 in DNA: TGTGCCAGCAGCTCCCCGGGGGAGGTAGATCAGCCCCAGCATTTT. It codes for CASSSPGEVDQPQHF.

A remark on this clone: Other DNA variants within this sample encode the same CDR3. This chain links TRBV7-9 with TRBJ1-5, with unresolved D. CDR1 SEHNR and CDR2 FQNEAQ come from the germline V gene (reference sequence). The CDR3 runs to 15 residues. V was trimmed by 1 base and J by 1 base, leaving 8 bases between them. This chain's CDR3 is CASSLGGSSNQPQHF. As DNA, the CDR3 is TGTGCCAGCAGCTTAGGCGGGTCGAGCAATCAGCCCCAGCATTTT.

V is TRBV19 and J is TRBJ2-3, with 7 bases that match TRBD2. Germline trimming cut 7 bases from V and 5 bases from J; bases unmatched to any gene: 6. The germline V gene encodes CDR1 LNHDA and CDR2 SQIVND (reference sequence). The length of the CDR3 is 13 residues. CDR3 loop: CASMAGAEDTQYF. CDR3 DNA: TGTGCCAGTATGGCGGGAGCCGAAGATACGCAGTATTTT.